The source of this T cell receptor beta chain is a study of cytomegalovirus exposure and HLA in healthy donors. General study points: Cytomegalovirus association was listed for 164 TCR beta chains. Trimming of TCR beta V- and J-genes showed a link, identified in a later analysis, to a missense DCLRE1C variant. TCR association rates varied by HLA locus in a later analysis, with DRB1 highest and HLA-C lowest.

The PCR ran on 60 Vbeta and 13 Jbeta primers. Sequencing used immunoSEQ multiplex PCR; TCRdb keeps in-frame clones, though not all of them. The table shows approximately 200,000 clones, with about four fifths occurring only once. Points on this clone: Its antigen is still unknown.

CDR3 size: 16 residues. Germline-derived CDR1 and CDR2 are LNHDA and SQIVND (reference sequence). V trimming: 0 bases; J trimming: 2 bases; junction bases outside the gene matches: 7. The material sequenced was PBMCs. This clonotype was sampled from a girl aged 5 to 17 in good health and CMV-seropositive. V gene TRBV19 combines with J gene TRBJ2-7; 7 bases agree with TRBD1. In nucleotides, the CDR3 is TGTGCCAGTAGTATAGATCGCGGACAGGTCCCCTACGAGCAGTACTTC. Residues: CASSIDRGQVPYEQYF.